Listed below are T cell receptor beta chains from one sample, sequenced in a study of cytomegalovirus exposure and HLA in healthy donors. The data were produced by immunoSEQ multiplex PCR, yet TCRdb's version contains in-frame clones alone and is incomplete. This table has around 150,000 clones, approximately 80% appearing once. The specimen sequenced was PBMCs. These receptor sequences come from a male donor in good health and CMV-seropositive. CDR3s include the opening cysteine and the closing phenylalanine or tryptophan. D genes are given only for firm matches.

length: 16; D: .; J: TRBJ2-1; V: TRBV5-5; DNA: TGTGCCAGCAGAACTTACCAGGGGGGAGATTACAATGAGCAGTTCTTC; CDR3: CASRTYQGGDYNEQFF
length: 14; D: .; J: TRBJ2-3; V: TRBV5-4; DNA: TGTGCCAGCAGCTTGGGGCTAGATCCCGATACGCAGTATTTT; CDR3: CASSLGLDPDTQYF
length: 16; D: .; J: TRBJ1-2; V: TRBV9; DNA: TGTGCCAGCAGCCCAACCGGAGGTATCCCACTCTATGGCTACACCTTC; CDR3: CASSPTGGIPLYGYTF
length: 15; D: TRBD1; J: TRBJ2-7; V: TRBV5-8; DNA: TGTGCCAGCAGATTTCCGGGACAGGGGTTTATGGAGCAGTACTTC; CDR3: CASRFPGQGFMEQYF
length: 15; D: .; J: TRBJ1-5; V: TRBV28; DNA: TGTGCCAGCATAAACAGGGACTATAGCGATCAGCCCCAGCATTTT; CDR3: CASINRDYSDQPQHF
length: 15; D: TRBD1; J: TRBJ2-7; V: TRBV4-1; DNA: TGCGCCAGCAGCCAAGCTGGGACAGGAATTTACGAGCAGTACTTC; CDR3: CASSQAGTGIYEQYF
length: 14; D: TRBD2; J: TRBJ2-1; V: TRBV11-3; DNA: TGTGCCAGCAGCCCGACTAGCGGGAGGGTCGAGCAGTTCTTC; CDR3: CASSPTSGRVEQFF
length: 13; D: .; J: TRBJ2-3; V: TRBV11-3; DNA: TGTGCCAGCAGCGATAGACTTGCAGATACGCAGTATTTT; CDR3: CASSDRLADTQYF
length: 16; D: .; J: TRBJ2-1; V: TRBV4-2; DNA: TGTGCCAGCAGCCAAAGGCTTGGAGACCCCTACAATGAGCAGTTCTTC; CDR3: CASSQRLGDPYNEQFF
length: 16; D: TRBD1; J: TRBJ1-2; V: TRBV4-2; DNA: TGTGCCAGCAGCCCCAGGACAGGGGGGAAATCTTATGGCTACACCTTC; CDR3: CASSPRTGGKSYGYTF
length: 16; D: TRBD2; J: TRBJ2-7; V: TRBV7-8; DNA: TGTGCCAGCAGCCTAGGGGTCTCCGGGACTACCTACGAGCAGTACTTC; CDR3: CASSLGVSGTTYEQYF
length: 14; D: TRBD1; J: TRBJ2-7; V: TRBV28; DNA: TGTGCCAGCAGTCAGACAGGGGGGGCCTACGAGCAGTACTTC; CDR3: CASSQTGGAYEQYF